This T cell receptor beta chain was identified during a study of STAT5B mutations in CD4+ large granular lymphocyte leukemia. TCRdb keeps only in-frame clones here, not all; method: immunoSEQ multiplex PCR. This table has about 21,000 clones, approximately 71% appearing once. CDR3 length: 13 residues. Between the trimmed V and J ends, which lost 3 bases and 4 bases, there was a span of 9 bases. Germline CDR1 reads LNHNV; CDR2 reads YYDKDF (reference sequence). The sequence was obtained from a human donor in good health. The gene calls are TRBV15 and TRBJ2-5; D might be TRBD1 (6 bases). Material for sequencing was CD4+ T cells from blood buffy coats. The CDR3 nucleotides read TGTGCCACCAGCAGGGGCAGGGGAGAGACCCAGTACTTC. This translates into CATSRGRGETQYF.